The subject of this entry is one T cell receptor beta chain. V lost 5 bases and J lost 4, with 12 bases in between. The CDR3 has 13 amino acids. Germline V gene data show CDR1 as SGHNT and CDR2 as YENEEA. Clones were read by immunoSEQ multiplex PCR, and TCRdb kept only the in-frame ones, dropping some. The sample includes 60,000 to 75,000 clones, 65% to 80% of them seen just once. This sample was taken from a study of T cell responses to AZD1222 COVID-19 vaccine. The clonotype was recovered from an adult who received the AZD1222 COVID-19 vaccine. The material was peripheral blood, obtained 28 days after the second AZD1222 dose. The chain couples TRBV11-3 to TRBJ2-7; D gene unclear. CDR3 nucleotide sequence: TGTGCCAGCAGCCTTGGTCCCTTTTACGAGCAGTACTTC. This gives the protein CASSLGPFYEQYF.